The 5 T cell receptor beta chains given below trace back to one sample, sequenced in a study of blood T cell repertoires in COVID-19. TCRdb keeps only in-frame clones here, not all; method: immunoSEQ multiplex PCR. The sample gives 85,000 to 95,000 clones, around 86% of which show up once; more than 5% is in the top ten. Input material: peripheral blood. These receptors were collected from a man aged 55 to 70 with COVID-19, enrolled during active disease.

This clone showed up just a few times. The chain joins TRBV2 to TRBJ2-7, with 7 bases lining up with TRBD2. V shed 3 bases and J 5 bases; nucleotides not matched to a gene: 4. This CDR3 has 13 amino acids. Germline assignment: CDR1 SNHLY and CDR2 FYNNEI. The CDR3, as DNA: TGTGCCAGCAGTGATGGGGAGGGAGACGAGCAGTACTTC. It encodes CASSDGEGDEQYF.

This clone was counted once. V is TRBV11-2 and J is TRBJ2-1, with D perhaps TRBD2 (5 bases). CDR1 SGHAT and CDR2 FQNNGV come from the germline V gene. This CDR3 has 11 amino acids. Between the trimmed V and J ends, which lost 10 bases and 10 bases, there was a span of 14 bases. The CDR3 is CATLHGLEQFF. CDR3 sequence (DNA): TGTGCCACCCTTCATGGACTCGAGCAGTTCTTC.

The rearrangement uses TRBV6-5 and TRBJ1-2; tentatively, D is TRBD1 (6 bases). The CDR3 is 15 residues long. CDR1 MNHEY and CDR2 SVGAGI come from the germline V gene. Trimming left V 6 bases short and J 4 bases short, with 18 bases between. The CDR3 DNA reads TGTGCCAGCAGCCCGGGTCTACAGGGAGTCTATGGCTACACCTTC. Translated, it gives CASSPGLQGVYGYTF.

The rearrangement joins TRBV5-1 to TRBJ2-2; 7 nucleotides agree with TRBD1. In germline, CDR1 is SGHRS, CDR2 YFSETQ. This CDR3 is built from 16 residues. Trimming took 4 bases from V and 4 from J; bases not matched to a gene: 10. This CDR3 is CASSRSTGSVTGELFF. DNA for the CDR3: TGCGCCAGCAGCCGCTCGACAGGGTCGGTCACCGGGGAGCTGTTTTTT.

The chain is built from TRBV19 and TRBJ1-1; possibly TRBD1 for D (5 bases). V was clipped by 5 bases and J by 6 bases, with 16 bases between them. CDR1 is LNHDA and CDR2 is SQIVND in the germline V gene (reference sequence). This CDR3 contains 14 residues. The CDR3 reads CASSEPGRVAEAFF. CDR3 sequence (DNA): TGTGCCAGTAGTGAACCCGGCAGGGTCGCTGAAGCTTTCTTT.